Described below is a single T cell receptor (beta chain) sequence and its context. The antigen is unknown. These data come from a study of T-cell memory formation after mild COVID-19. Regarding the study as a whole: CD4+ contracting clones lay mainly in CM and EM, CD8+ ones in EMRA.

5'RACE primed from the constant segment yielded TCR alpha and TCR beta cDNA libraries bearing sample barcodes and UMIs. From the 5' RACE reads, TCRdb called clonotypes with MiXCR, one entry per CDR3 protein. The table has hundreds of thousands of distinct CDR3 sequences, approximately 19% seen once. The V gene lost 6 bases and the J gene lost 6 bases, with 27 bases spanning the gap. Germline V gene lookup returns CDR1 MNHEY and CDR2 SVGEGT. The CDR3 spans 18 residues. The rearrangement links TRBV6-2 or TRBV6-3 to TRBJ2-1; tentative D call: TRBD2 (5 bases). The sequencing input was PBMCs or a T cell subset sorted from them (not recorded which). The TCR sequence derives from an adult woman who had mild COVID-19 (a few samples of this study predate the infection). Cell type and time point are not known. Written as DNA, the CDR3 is TGTGCCAGCAGCCAAATTAAACTAGGCCACCCCTCTCGCAATGAGCAGTTCTTC. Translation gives CASSQIKLGHPSRNEQFF.